One and the same sample provided the 10 T cell receptor beta chains below, sequenced in a study of blood T cell repertoires in COVID-19. TCRdb's table, derived via immunoSEQ multiplex PCR, lists solely in-frame clones and lacks some. This table has some 45,000 clones, 80% to 90% appearing once. The source material was peripheral blood. These receptors all stem from a human donor with active COVID-19. The donor label of this sample is uncertain.

The chain joins TRBV6-5 to TRBJ2-2, with D possibly being TRBD2 (6 bases). Germline CDR1 and CDR2: MNHEY and SVGAGI. The ends were cut back, 0 bases at V and 3 bases at J, with 11 bases in the middle. The CDR3 loop spans 16 amino acids. CDR3 loop: CASSYSPTRYTGELFF. The CDR3 nucleotides are TGTGCCAGCAGTTACTCGCCGACTAGATACACCGGGGAGCTGTTTTTT.

The chain uses TRBV2 and TRBJ1-4; D remains unclear. This CDR3 comprises 16 residues. Germline V CDR1 and CDR2: SNHLY, FYNNEI. The V end was cut by 5 bases, the J end by 4 bases, with 17 bases between. The CDR3 bases are TGTGCCAGCAGTCGGGAACAGCTCACCAATAATGAAAAACTGTTTTTT. Translated: CASSREQLTNNEKLFF.

The chain uses TRBV12-3 or TRBV12-4 and TRBJ1-5; unclear D gene. There are 13 residues in the CDR3. V was trimmed by 3 bases and J by 7 bases, leaving 10 bases between them. The DNA for the CDR3 is TGTGCCAGCAGTTTGGCCACCGTGCAGCCCCAGCATTTT. Its protein is CASSLATVQPQHF.

This rearrangement joins TRBV24-1 to TRBJ2-2, with D hard to call. Germline V gives CDR1 KGHDR, CDR2 SFDVKD. The CDR3 runs 11 residues. Trimming stripped 10 bases from V and 3 bases from J, with 5 bases between. The CDR3 spells CATQYTGELFF. The CDR3 region has the DNA TGTGCCACACAGTACACCGGGGAGCTGTTTTTT.

The chain carries TRBV5-6 and TRBJ1-1; possibly TRBD1 for D (5 bases). V lost 1 base and J lost 5, with 12 bases in between. Germline CDR1 is SGHDT and CDR2 is YYEEEE. CDR3 length: 14 residues. CDR3 in amino acids: CASSLLQGGTEAFF. In DNA, the CDR3 is TGTGCCAGCAGCTTGCTTCAGGGTGGAACTGAAGCTTTCTTT.

The chain carries TRBV3-1 (or the pseudogene TRBV3-2) and TRBJ1-1; tentatively, D is TRBD1 (5 bases). The CDR3 is made up of 14 amino acids. The germline gives CDR1 LGHDT, CDR2 YNNKEL (reference sequence). V dropped 1 base and J dropped 4 bases, with 10 bases sitting between them. The CDR3 sequence: CASSQGGVGTEAFF. CDR3 DNA sequence: TGTGCCAGCAGCCAAGGGGGCGTGGGCACTGAAGCTTTCTTT.

V and J are TRBV28 and TRBJ1-3; D is perhaps TRBD1 (5 bases). The CDR3 is made up of 16 amino acids. Trimming shortened V by 4 bases and J by 4 bases, and 17 bases separated the two germline ends. Germline CDR1 MDHEN, CDR2 SYDVKM. The CDR3 here is CASSSWGIRIGNTIYF. In DNA, the CDR3 is TGTGCCAGCAGTTCCTGGGGCATTAGAATCGGAAACACCATATATTTT.

The chain carries TRBV29-1 and TRBJ2-2, with D tentatively TRBD2 (6 bases). Germline V CDR1 and CDR2: SQVTM, ANQGSEA. This CDR3 has 14 amino acids. Deletions cut 7 bases from V and 5 bases from J, with 17 bases between. CDR3 nucleotides: TGCAGCGGGCGGGTAGGGAGGCAGACCGGGGAGCTGTTTTTT. Translation: CSGRVGRQTGELFF.

This chain links TRBV2 with TRBJ1-1; TRBD1 is a possible D gene (6 bases). The germline gives CDR1 SNHLY, CDR2 FYNNEI. The CDR3 has 14 residues. The germline V and J ends were trimmed by 7 bases and 6 bases, with 18 bases remaining between them. CDR3 residues: CASKNRKGVAEAFF. In DNA, the CDR3 is TGTGCCAGCAAGAACAGGAAGGGGGTCGCTGAAGCTTTCTTT.

This clone was counted once. This chain uses TRBV2 with TRBJ1-2, with D unresolved. V lost 3 bases, J lost 4 bases, and 3 bases lay in between. The CDR3 loop spans 11 amino acids. From germline, CDR1 is SNHLY and CDR2 FYNNEI. The CDR3 spells CASSDSYGYTF. CDR3 nucleotides: TGTGCCAGCAGTGATAGCTATGGCTACACCTTC.